These 13 T cell receptor beta chains were all obtained from the same sample, sequenced in a study of chemoradiotherapy in HPV16-positive cancers. Assay used: immunoSEQ multiplex PCR; TCRdb lists only in-frame clones, some missing. The sample has about 16,000 clones; roughly 70% are singletons. Here the sequenced sample was tumor tissue, taken from a patient who underwent chemoradiotherapy. The receptors stem from a human donor with HPV-associated anogenital cancer.

The rearrangement links TRBV7-2 to TRBJ2-5; 10 nucleotides match TRBD2. Germline assignment: CDR1 SGHTA and CDR2 FQGNSA. J lost 10 bases, V lost 4 bases, and 24 bases had no gene match. The CDR3 contains 19 residues. The CDR3 DNA sequence: TGTGCCAGCAGCTCGAGCACGGGGGGGGCTAGCGGGGGCCTTTACGTCCAGTACTTC. Translating gives CASSSSTGGASGGLYVQYF.

The chain uses TRBV7-2 and TRBJ1-4; 7 bases line up with TRBD1. The CDR3 has 14 residues. With V trimmed by 5 bases and J by 8 bases, 8 bases remained unmatched. CDR1 and CDR2 (germline): SGHTA, FQGNSA. This CDR3 is CASSRGRDGEKLFF. Here the CDR3 DNA reads TGTGCCAGCAGCAGGGGGCGGGATGGAGAAAAACTGTTTTTT.

The chain couples TRBV10-1 to TRBJ2-3; maybe TRBD2 (5 bases). V gave up 2 bases and J gave up 5 bases, with 5 bases separating them. The CDR3 runs to 12 residues. Germline CDR1 is WNHNN and CDR2 is SYGVQD (reference sequence). This chain's CDR3 is CASSEGRDTQYF. The CDR3 nucleotides are TGCGCCAGCAGTGAGGGGAGAGATACGCAGTATTTT.

This sequence joins TRBV5-1 and TRBJ2-7; TRBD2 matches at 10 bases. Germline values: CDR1 SGHRS, CDR2 YFSETQ. The CDR3 is 18 amino acids. Losses at the gene ends were 3 bases for V and 6 bases for J; bases not matched to a gene: 18. DNA of the CDR3: TGCGCCAGCAGCTCCGGTAGGACAGGGCGGCTAGCGGGAGCCGAGCAGTACTTC. Protein product: CASSSGRTGRLAGAEQYF.

This clone was seen a handful of times. The chain uses TRBV30 and TRBJ2-5, with D hard to call. Trimming pared 0 bases from V and 3 bases from J, leaving 5 bases between. This CDR3 region has 12 residues. Germline values: CDR1 GTSNPN, CDR2 SVGIG (reference sequence). The CDR3 DNA reads TGTGCCTGGAGTGTTGGGAAAGAGACCCAGTACTTC. It yields the protein CAWSVGKETQYF.

This chain links TRBV7-2 with TRBJ2-7, with 11 bases fitting TRBD2. V lost 5 bases, J lost 0 bases, and 3 bases stayed unmatched. Germline CDR1 is SGHTA and CDR2 is FQGNSA. The CDR3 consists of 15 residues. The CDR3 spells CASSATSGSSYEQYF. The DNA of the CDR3 is TGTGCCAGCAGCGCTACTAGCGGGAGCTCCTACGAGCAGTACTTC.

This clone was observed a single time. The chain employs TRBV6-1 and TRBJ2-6; tentative D call: TRBD2 (7 bases). This CDR3 contains 15 residues. The germline CDR1 and CDR2 sequences are MNHNS and SASEGT. V dropped 7 bases and J dropped 1 base, with 11 bases sitting between them. In DNA, the CDR3 is TGTGCCAGCACGGGGGGCGCTTCTGGGGCCAACGTCCTGACTTTC. Translated, it gives CASTGGASGANVLTF.

This rearrangement joins TRBV5-6 to TRBJ2-3, with 9 positions matching TRBD2. CDR1 and CDR2 from the germline V gene are SGHDT and YYEEEE. With 4 bases clipped from V and 1 base from J, the junction kept 1 base outside the gene matches. The CDR3 spans 14 residues. The CDR3 sequence is CASSRLAGTDTQYF. CDR3 sequence (DNA): TGTGCCAGCAGCCGACTAGCGGGCACAGATACGCAGTATTTT.

The chain joins TRBV7-9 to TRBJ1-6; no clear D. V was clipped by 3 bases and J by 7 bases, with 10 bases between them. CDR1 is SEHNR and CDR2 is FQNEAQ in the germline V gene (reference sequence). CDR3 length: 14 amino acids. Here the CDR3 reads CASSFETENSPLHF. The DNA of the CDR3 is TGTGCCAGCAGCTTTGAAACAGAAAATTCACCCCTCCACTTT.

The gene calls are TRBV5-1 and TRBJ2-5; 8 nucleotides line up with TRBD2. J lost 2 bases, V lost 1 base, and 1 base had no gene match. The CDR3 has 14 residues. CDR1 is SGHRS and CDR2 is YFSETQ in the germline V gene. The CDR3 reads CASSLSSGQETQYF. The CDR3 DNA reads TGCGCCAGCAGCTTGTCTAGCGGGCAAGAGACCCAGTACTTC.

The chain combines TRBV7-3 with TRBJ1-6; D call uncertain. The CDR3 is 14 amino acids. From germline, CDR1 is SGHTA and CDR2 FQGTGA. The V end was cut by 4 bases, the J end by 3 bases, with 7 bases between. In DNA form, the CDR3 reads TGTGCCAGCAGCTCCGGGGACTATAATTCACCCCTCCACTTT. Its protein product is CASSSGDYNSPLHF. Full variable domain (missing parts from reference TRBV7-3 and TRBJ1-6): GAGVSQTPSNKVTEKGKYVELRCDPISGHTALYWYRQSLGQGPEFLIYFQGTGAADDSGLPNDRFFAVRPEGSVSTLKIQRTERGDSAVYLCASSSGDYNSPLHFGNGTRLTVT.

The V and J genes are TRBV5-1 and TRBJ2-5, with 7 bases matching TRBD1. J gave up 5 bases and V 4 bases, and 11 bases lay outside the gene matches. The length of the CDR3 is 15 residues. From germline, CDR1 is SGHRS and CDR2 YFSETQ. Written as DNA, the CDR3 is TGCGCCAGCAGCAAGACAGGGAAGTCGGGGGAGACCCAGTACTTC. It encodes CASSKTGKSGETQYF.

The chain carries TRBV5-4 and TRBJ2-7; D not certain. The germline gives CDR1 SGHNT, CDR2 YYREEE (reference sequence). The CDR3 spans 14 residues. The V and J ends lost 0 bases and 4 bases respectively, with 11 bases between them. CDR3 amino acids: CASSLDPQLYEQYF. CDR3 nucleotides: TGTGCCAGCAGCTTGGACCCGCAACTTTACGAGCAGTACTTC.